The present TCR beta chain was sequenced within a study of cytomegalovirus exposure and HLA in healthy donors. The germline gives CDR1 SGHVS, CDR2 FQNEAQ. V lost 6 bases to trimming and J lost 7 bases, with 18 bases between them. The CDR3 is 14 residues long. PCR primers comprised 60 Vbeta and 13 Jbeta primers. Method: immunoSEQ multiplex PCR; TCRdb's copy keeps in-frame clones and lacks some. This table holds under 55,000 clones, around 72% found once. The rearrangement uses TRBV7-8 and TRBJ1-2; the D gene is possibly TRBD1 (5 bases). The TCR sequence derives from a man in his late teens or twenties in good health and CMV-seronegative. Sequenced input: PBMCs. CDR3 loop: CASRHWGDSPGYTF. CDR3 in DNA: TGTGCCAGCAGACATTGGGGCGACTCCCCTGGCTACACCTTC.